This TCR beta chain was obtained from a study of a mutant IDH1 vaccine in newly diagnosed glioma. Study summary: Investigators started vaccination 4-6 weeks after radiotherapy alone, or with temozolomide cycles. Patients' prior therapy spanned radiotherapy, temozolomide, or both; most underwent both.

TCRdb keeps only in-frame clones here, not all; method: immunoSEQ multiplex PCR. The sample has 50,000 to 75,000 clones, about 80% seen once. This CDR3 has 10 amino acids. The germline gives CDR1 DFQATT, CDR2 SNEGSKA (reference sequence). V lost 3 bases and J lost 7, with 6 bases in between. Concerning this clone: Its antigen is as yet unknown.

Study results and caveats: It was around 93% of patients that developed vaccine-induced immune responses.

The time point here: week 11, during vaccination. The vaccine gave 300 ug of a 20-mer mutant IDH1 peptide subcutaneously per dose. This receptor was taken from a man aged 45 to 65 with glioma. This specimen consisted of PBMCs, obtained from a glioma patient whose treatment included an IDH1 peptide vaccine. V gene TRBV20-1 combines with J gene TRBJ1-2, with D uncertain. The CDR3 reads CSARVGGYTF. The CDR3 DNA reads TGCAGTGCTAGGGTCGGTGGCTACACCTTC.